The present TCR beta chain was sequenced within a study of blood T cell repertoires in COVID-19. Study at large: The United States, Italy and Spain were the sources of the acute and convalescent COVID-19 samples. In each case, the material was cDNA or gDNA derived from T cells, B-cell-depleted T cells, or PBMCs.

The repertoire was sequenced with immunoSEQ multiplex PCR; TCRdb's copy has only in-frame clones and lacks some. The sample includes 90,000 to 130,000 clones, 70% to 90% of them seen just once. After removal of 4 bases from V and 6 bases from J, the junction contained 10 bases not matched to a gene. The CDR3 runs to 15 residues. In germline, CDR1 is MNHEY, CDR2 SMNVEV (reference sequence). Sequenced sample: peripheral blood. The TCR sequence derives from a human donor in a cohort sampled during active COVID-19. The J gene is TRBJ1-1, the V gene TRBV27; 8 bases fit TRBD1. The CDR3 DNA is TGTGCCAGCAGTTCTCTCACAGGGGGGTGGGCTGAAGCTTTCTTT. This sequence encodes CASSSLTGGWAEAFF.